The rows below give T cell receptor beta chains drawn from one sample of a study of cytomegalovirus exposure and HLA in healthy donors. Using immunoSEQ multiplex PCR, the repertoire was profiled, and TCRdb retains in-frame clones only, with some absent. Of about 110,000 clones listed, approximately 87% are singletons. The sample was PBMCs. These receptors were collected from a woman in her 30s in good health and CMV-seropositive. Each CDR3 is given with its conserved first and last residue. D genes are given only for firm matches. Clone size is stated in some rows and not others, as once, few, many or a class when expanded.

v_gene	abundance	j_gene	d_gene	CDR3aa	CDR3nt
TRBV28	once	TRBJ1-1	TRBD1	CASSFLRGRGGEAFF	TGTGCCAGCAGTTTTCTCAGGGGGCGAGGGGGTGAAGCTTTCTTT
TRBV19	.	TRBJ1-2	.	CASSIDGGARSNYGYTF	TGTGCCAGTAGTATAGATGGGGGGGCGCGATCTAACTATGGCTACACCTTC
TRBV7-2	.	TRBJ2-7	TRBD2	CASSLAASGILGQYF	TGTGCCAGCAGCTTAGCGGCTAGCGGGATTCTTGGGCAGTACTTC
TRBV11-2	.	TRBJ2-7	.	CASSTPGLKQYF	TGTGCCAGCAGCACGCCGGGTCTCAAGCAGTACTTC
TRBV19	.	TRBJ2-7	TRBD2	CASSRTSGGRYYEQYF	TGTGCCAGTAGCAGGACTAGCGGGGGGAGGTACTACGAGCAGTACTTC
TRBV4-3	.	TRBJ2-7	.	CASSQAHGSSDEQYF	TGCGCCAGCAGCCAAGCCCACGGGAGTAGCGACGAGCAGTACTTC
TRBV11-2	.	TRBJ2-1	TRBD2	CASSLATGTSGHNEQFF	TGTGCCAGCAGCTTAGCTACCGGGACTAGCGGGCACAATGAGCAGTTCTTC
TRBV18	.	TRBJ1-1	TRBD1	CASSPVGQSNTEAFF	TGTGCCAGCTCACCAGTGGGACAGTCGAACACTGAAGCTTTCTTT
TRBV9	once	TRBJ2-1	TRBD2	CASSVGPSGTSGRVGEQFF	TGTGCCAGCAGCGTAGGGCCCTCCGGGACTAGCGGGAGAGTAGGGGAGCAGTTCTTC
TRBV27	once	TRBJ2-3	TRBD2	CASSLGIAGDLTDTQYF	TGTGCCAGCAGTTTAGGGATAGCGGGGGACCTCACAGATACGCAGTATTTT
TRBV28	.	TRBJ2-3	TRBD1	CASRWDRGPRTDTQYF	TGTGCCAGCAGATGGGACAGGGGTCCGCGCACAGATACGCAGTATTTT
TRBV7-9	.	TRBJ2-7	TRBD1	CASSETGTGIHEQYF	TGTGCCAGCAGCGAAACCGGGACAGGGATCCACGAGCAGTACTTC
TRBV6-5	.	TRBJ1-2	TRBD1	CASRATGGANYGYTF	TGTGCCAGCAGAGCAACAGGGGGAGCTAACTATGGCTACACCTTC
TRBV11-2	.	TRBJ1-1	TRBD1	CASSLHRGLTEAFF	TGTGCCAGCAGCTTACACAGGGGGCTCACTGAAGCTTTCTTT
TRBV19	.	TRBJ2-7	TRBD1	CASSKGAGYEQYF	TGTGCCAGTAGTAAGGGGGCAGGGTACGAGCAGTACTTC
TRBV16	.	TRBJ2-7	.	CASSGWRGQFYEQYF	TGTGCCAGCAGCGGCTGGCGGGGCCAATTCTACGAGCAGTACTTC
TRBV5-5	.	TRBJ1-2	.	CASSSLPAGGGYGYTF	TGTGCCAGCAGCTCCCTCCCGGCGGGAGGCGGCTATGGCTACACCTTC
TRBV4-3	.	TRBJ2-7	.	CASSQAASAHSYEQYF	TGCGCCAGCAGCCAAGCGGCAAGCGCCCACTCCTACGAGCAGTACTTC
TRBV11-2	.	TRBJ2-7	TRBD1	CASSQQGPYEQYF	TGTGCCAGCAGCCAACAGGGGCCCTACGAGCAGTACTTC
TRBV7-2	.	TRBJ2-7	TRBD1	CASSLTGTGAYEQYF	TGTGCCAGCAGCTTAACAGGGACAGGAGCCTACGAGCAGTACTTC
TRBV25-1	.	TRBJ2-5	TRBD2	CASSESGGEETQYF	TGTGCCAGCAGTGAAAGCGGGGGGGAGGAGACCCAGTACTTC
TRBV4-1	.	TRBJ2-2	TRBD1	CASSRGTGYTGELFF	TGCGCCAGCAGCCGCGGGACAGGGTACACCGGGGAGCTGTTTTTT
TRBV2	.	TRBJ2-2	.	CAGTFRGKSGSTGELFF	TGTGCCGGGACTTTTAGGGGAAAATCCGGGAGCACCGGGGAGCTGTTTTTT
TRBV5-1	.	TRBJ1-3	.	CASSLEGQENTIYF	TGCGCCAGCAGCTTGGAGGGACAAGAAAACACCATATATTTT
TRBV6-1	.	TRBJ1-1	.	CASSILTGNTEAFF	TGTGCCAGCAGCATTTTAACAGGGAACACTGAAGCTTTCTTT
TRBV7-2	.	TRBJ2-5	.	CASSSLGLETQYF	TGTGCCAGCAGCTCCCTCGGTTTGGAGACCCAGTACTTC
TRBV11-3	.	TRBJ2-1	TRBD2	CASSTRLAGDHNEQFF	TGTGCCAGCAGCACCAGACTAGCGGGAGACCACAATGAGCAGTTCTTC
TRBV18	once	TRBJ1-2	.	CASSPAVPQANYGYTF	TGTGCCAGCTCACCAGCAGTCCCACAAGCTAACTATGGCTACACCTTC
TRBV9	.	TRBJ2-1	.	CASSVTTGSPYNEQFF	TGTGCCAGCAGCGTCACCACAGGGAGCCCCTACAATGAGCAGTTCTTC
TRBV5-1	.	TRBJ2-3	.	CASSSEDRSTDTQYF	TGCGCCAGCAGCTCAGAAGACAGGTCCACAGATACGCAGTATTTT
TRBV27	.	TRBJ2-5	TRBD1	CASRNLGQGIQETQYF	TGTGCCAGCAGGAACTTGGGACAGGGAATCCAAGAGACCCAGTACTTC